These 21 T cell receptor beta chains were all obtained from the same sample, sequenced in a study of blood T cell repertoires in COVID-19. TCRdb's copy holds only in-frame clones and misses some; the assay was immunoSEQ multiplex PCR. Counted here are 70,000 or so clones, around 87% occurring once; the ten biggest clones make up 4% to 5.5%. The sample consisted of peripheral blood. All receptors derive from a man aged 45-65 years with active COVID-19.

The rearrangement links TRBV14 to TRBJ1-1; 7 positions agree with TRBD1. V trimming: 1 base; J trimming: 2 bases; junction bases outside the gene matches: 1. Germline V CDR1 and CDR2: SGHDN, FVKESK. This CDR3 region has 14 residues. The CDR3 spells CASSQGDSNTEAFF. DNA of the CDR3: TGTGCCAGCAGCCAAGGGGACAGCAACACTGAAGCTTTCTTT.

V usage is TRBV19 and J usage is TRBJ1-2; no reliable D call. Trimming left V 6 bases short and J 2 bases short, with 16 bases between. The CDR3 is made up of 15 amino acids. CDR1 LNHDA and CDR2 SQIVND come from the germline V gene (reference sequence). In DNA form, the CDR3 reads TGTGCCAGTAGCCCTTTGCGAGCCTTAAACTATGGCTACACCTTC. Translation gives CASSPLRALNYGYTF.

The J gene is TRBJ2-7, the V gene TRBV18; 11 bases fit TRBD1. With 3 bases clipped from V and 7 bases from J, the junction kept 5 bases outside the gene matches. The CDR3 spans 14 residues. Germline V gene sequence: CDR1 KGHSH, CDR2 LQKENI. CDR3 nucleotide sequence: TGTGCCAGCTCACCCGGGACAGGGGGATGGGAGCAGTACTTC. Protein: CASSPGTGGWEQYF. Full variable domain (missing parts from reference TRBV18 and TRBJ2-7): NAGVMQNPRHLVRRRGQEARLRCSPMKGHSHVYWYRQLPEEGLKFMVYLQKENIIDESGMPKERFSAEFPKEGPSILRIQQVVRGDSAAYFCASSPGTGGWEQYFGPGTRLTVT.

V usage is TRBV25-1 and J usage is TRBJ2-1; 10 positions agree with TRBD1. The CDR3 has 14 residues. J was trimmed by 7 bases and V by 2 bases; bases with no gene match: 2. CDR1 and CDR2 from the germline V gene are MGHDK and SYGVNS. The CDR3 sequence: CASSETGQGNEQFF. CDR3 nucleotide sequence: TGTGCCAGCAGTGAAACGGGACAGGGGAATGAGCAGTTCTTC.

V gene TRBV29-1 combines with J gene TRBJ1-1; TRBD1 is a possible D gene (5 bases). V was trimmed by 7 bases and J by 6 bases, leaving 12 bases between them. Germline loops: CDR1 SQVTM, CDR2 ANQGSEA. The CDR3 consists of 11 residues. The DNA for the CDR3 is TGCAGCGACGACAGAATTCCTGAAGCTTTCTTT. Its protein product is CSDDRIPEAFF.

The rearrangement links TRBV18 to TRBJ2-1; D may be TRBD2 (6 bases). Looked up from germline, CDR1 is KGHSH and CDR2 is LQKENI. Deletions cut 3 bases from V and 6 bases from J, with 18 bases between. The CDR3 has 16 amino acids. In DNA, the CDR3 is TGTGCCAGCTCACCCCTCTTGGGGGGAAAGGTCAATGAGCAGTTCTTC. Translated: CASSPLLGGKVNEQFF.

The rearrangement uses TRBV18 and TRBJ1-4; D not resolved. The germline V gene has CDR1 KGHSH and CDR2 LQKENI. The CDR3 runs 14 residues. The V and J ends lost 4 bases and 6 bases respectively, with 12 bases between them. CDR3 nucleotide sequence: TGTGCCAGCTCACTTAATTGGTTAGATGAAAAACTGTTTTTT. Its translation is CASSLNWLDEKLFF.

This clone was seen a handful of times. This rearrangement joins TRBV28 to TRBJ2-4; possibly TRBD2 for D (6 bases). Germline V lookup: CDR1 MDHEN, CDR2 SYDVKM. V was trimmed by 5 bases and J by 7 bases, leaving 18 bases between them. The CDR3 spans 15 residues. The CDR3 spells CASSPHDGRENIQYF. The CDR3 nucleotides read TGTGCCAGCAGTCCCCACGACGGACGGGAGAACATTCAGTACTTC.

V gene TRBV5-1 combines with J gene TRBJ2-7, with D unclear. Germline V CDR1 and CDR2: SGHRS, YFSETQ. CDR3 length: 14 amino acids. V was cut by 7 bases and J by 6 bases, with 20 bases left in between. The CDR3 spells CASSAVVLNGEQYF. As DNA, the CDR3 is TGCGCCAGCTCAGCAGTGGTACTAAACGGCGAGCAGTACTTC.

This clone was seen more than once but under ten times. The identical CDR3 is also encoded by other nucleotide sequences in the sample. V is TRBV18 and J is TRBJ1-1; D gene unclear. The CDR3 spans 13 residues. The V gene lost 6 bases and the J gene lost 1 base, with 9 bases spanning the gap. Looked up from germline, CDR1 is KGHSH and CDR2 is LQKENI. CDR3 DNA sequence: TGTGCCAGCTCCCCAACTCAGAACACTGAAGCTTTCTTT. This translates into CASSPTQNTEAFF. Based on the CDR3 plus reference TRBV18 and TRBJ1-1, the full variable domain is NAGVMQNPRHLVRRRGQEARLRCSPMKGHSHVYWYRQLPEEGLKFMVYLQKENIIDESGMPKERFSAEFPKEGPSILRIQQVVRGDSAAYFCASSPTQNTEAFFGQGTRLTVV.

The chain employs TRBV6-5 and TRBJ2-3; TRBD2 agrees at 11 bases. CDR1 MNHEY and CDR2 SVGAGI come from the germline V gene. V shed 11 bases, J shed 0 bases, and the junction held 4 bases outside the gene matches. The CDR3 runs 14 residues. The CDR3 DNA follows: TGTGCCGGAAGGACTAGCGGGAGCACAGATACGCAGTATTTT. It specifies CAGRTSGSTDTQYF.

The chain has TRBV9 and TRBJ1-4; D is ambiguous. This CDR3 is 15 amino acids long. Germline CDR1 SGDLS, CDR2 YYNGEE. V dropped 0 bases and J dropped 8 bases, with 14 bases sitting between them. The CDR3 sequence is CASSVVGRPDEKLFF. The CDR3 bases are TGTGCCAGCAGCGTAGTGGGGAGGCCTGACGAAAAACTGTTTTTT.

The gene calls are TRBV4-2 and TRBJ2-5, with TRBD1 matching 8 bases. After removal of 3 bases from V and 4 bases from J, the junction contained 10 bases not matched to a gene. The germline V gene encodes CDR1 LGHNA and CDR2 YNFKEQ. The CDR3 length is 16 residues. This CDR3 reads CASSQTGTGVRETQYF. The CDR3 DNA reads TGTGCCAGCAGCCAGACCGGGACAGGAGTGCGAGAGACCCAGTACTTC.

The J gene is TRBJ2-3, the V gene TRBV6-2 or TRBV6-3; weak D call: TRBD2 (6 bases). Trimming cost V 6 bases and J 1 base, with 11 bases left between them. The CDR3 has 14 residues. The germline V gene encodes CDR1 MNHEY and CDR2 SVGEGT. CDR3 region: CASSRLAGTDTQYF. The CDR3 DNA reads TGTGCCAGCAGCCGTTTAGCGGGCACAGATACGCAGTATTTT.

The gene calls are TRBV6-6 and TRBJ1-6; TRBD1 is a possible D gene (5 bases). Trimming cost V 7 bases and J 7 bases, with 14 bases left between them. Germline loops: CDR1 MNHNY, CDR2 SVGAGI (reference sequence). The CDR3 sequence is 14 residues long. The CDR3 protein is CASTISGRNSPLHF. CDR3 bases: TGTGCCAGCACGATTTCAGGGAGGAATTCACCCCTCCACTTT.

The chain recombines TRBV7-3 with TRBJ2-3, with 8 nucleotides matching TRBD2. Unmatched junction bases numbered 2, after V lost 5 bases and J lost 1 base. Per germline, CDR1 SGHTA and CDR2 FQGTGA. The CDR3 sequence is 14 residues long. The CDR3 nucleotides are TGTGCCAGCAGCCCGGGGGGGGGCACAGATACGCAGTATTTT. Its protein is CASSPGGGTDTQYF. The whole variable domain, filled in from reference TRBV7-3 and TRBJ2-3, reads GAGVSQTPSNKVTEKGKYVELRCDPISGHTALYWYRQSLGQGPEFLIYFQGTGAADDSGLPNDRFFAVRPEGSVSTLKIQRTERGDSAVYLCASSPGGGTDTQYFGPGTRLTVL.

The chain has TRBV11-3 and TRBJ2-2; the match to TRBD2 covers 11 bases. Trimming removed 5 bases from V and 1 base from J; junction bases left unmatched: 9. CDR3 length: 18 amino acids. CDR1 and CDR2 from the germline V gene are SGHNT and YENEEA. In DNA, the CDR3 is TGTGCCAGCAGCCCCGTTTCCGGACTAGCGGGGAACACCGGGGAGCTGTTTTTT. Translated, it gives CASSPVSGLAGNTGELFF.

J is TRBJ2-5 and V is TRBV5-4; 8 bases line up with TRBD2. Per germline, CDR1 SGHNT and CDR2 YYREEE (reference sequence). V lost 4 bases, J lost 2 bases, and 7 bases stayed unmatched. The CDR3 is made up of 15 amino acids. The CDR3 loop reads CASSPSTGGQETQYF. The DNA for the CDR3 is TGTGCCAGCAGCCCCTCGACGGGGGGGCAAGAGACCCAGTACTTC.

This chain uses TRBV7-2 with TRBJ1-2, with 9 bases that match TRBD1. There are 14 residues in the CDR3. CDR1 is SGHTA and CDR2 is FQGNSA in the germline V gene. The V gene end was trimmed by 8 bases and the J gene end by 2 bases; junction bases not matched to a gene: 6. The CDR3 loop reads CASRPDRGNYGYTF. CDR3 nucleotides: TGTGCCAGCCGACCGGACAGGGGAAACTATGGCTACACCTTC.

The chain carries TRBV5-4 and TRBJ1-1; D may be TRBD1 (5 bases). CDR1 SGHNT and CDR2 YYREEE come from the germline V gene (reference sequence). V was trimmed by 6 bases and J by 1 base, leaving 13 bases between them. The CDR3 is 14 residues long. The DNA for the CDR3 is TGTGCCAGCACCCCTGACAGTAGGAACACTGAAGCTTTCTTT. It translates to CASTPDSRNTEAFF.

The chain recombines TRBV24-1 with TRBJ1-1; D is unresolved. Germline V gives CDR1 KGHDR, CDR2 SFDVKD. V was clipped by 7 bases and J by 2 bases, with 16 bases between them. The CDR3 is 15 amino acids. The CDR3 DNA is TGTGCCACCAGGGGAGCTGGAGGCGCAAACACTGAAGCTTTCTTT. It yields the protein CATRGAGGANTEAFF.